The clone carrying this T cell receptor (beta chain) appeared a few times. The germline CDR1 and CDR2 sequences are SGDLS and YYNGEE. This CDR3 is built from 15 residues. V dropped 4 bases and J dropped 5; count of bases not matched to a gene: 10. These data come from a study of blood T cell repertoires in COVID-19. In the original analysis: For nucleated cells, counts were estimated from reference gene primer amplification. The table came from immunoSEQ multiplex PCR; TCRdb's copy has only in-frame clones and leaves some out. Clonal size and the V and J genes are those of that table, whereas D and trimming came from the DNA. This table has around 460,000 clones, 80% to 90% appearing once.

This sequence was found in a young man with COVID-19, enrolled during active disease. The chain uses TRBV9 and TRBJ2-5; 8 bases line up with TRBD2. The sequencing sample was made of peripheral blood. CDR3 amino acids: CASSSNRGGLETQYF. The CDR3 bases are TGTGCCAGCAGCTCAAACCGGGGGGGGCTTGAGACCCAGTACTTC.